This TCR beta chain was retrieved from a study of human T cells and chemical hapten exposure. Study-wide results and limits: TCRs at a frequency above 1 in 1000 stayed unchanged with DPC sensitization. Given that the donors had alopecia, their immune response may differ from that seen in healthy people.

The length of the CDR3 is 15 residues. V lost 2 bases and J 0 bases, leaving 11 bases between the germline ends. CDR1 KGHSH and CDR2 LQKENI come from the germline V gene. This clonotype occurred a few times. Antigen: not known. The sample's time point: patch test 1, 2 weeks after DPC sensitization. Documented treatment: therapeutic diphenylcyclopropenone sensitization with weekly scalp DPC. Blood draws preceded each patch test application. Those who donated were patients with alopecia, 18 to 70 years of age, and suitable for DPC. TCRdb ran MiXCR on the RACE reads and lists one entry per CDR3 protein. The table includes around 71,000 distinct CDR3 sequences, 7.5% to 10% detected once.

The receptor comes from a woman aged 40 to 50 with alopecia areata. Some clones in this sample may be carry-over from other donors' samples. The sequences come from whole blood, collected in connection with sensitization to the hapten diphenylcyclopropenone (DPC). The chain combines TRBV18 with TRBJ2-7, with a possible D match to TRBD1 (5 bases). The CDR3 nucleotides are TGTGCCAGCTCACCAGACGAGACAGTCTCCTACGAGCAGTACTTC. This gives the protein CASSPDETVSYEQYF.